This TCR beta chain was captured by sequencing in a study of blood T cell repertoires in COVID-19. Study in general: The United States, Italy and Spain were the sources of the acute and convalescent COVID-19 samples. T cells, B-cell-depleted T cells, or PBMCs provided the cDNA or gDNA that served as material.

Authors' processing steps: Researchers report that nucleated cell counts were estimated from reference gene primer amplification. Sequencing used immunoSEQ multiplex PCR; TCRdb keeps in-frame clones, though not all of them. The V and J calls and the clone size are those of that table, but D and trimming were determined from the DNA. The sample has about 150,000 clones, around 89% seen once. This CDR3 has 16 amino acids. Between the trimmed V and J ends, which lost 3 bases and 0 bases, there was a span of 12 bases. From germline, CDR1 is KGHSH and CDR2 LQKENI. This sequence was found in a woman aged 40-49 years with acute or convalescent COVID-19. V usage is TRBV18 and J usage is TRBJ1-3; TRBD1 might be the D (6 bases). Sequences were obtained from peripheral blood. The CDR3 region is CASSPKGQSSGNTIYF. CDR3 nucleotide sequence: TGTGCCAGCTCACCCAAAGGACAGAGCTCTGGAAACACCATATATTTT.